The 29 T cell receptor beta chains below all came from one sample that was sequenced in a study of T-cell reconstitution after alpha-beta-depleted transplantation in children. Unique molecular identifiers were incorporated into the prepared TCRbeta library. TCRdb fed the PCR reads into MiXCR, producing one record per CDR3 protein. This table has about 58,000 distinct CDR3 sequences, less than 55% appearing once. Sequenced here: PBMCs, mostly from graft donor cells, sampled 360 days after TCRalphabeta/CD19-depleted stem cell transplant. These receptors all stem from a male patient younger than 18 who had a stem cell transplant for acute lymphoblastic leukemia, so the T cells may come from the graft donor.

This clonotype has a single count. The V gene is TRBV12-3 or TRBV12-4, the J gene TRBJ2-6; no reliable D call. The CDR3 sequence is 14 residues long. The ends were cut back, 5 bases at V and 4 bases at J, with 9 bases in the middle. This CDR3 is CASSPLRGANVLTF. The DNA of the CDR3 is TGTGCCAGCAGTCCCCTAAGGGGGGCCAACGTCCTGACTTTC.

This clonotype was counted between two and nine times. The V call is TRBV20-1, the J call TRBJ2-7, with 7 bases lining up with TRBD1. CDR1 DFQATT and CDR2 SNEGSKA come from the germline V gene (reference sequence). Trimming took 5 bases from V and 5 from J; bases not matched to a gene: 9. There are 13 residues in the CDR3. The CDR3 DNA sequence: TGCAGTGCTGTTCGACAGGGAACGGACGAGCAGTACTTC. This sequence encodes CSAVRQGTDEQYF.

The rearrangement links TRBV20-1 to TRBJ1-2; no clear D. CDR3 length: 14 amino acids. CDR1 and CDR2 (germline): DFQATT, SNEGSKA (reference sequence). The V end lost 4 bases, the J end lost 3 bases, and 15 bases lay between the germline ends. In DNA form, the CDR3 reads TGCAGTGCTACTCCAGATAGGGAGTACTATGGCTACACCTTC. Translation: CSATPDREYYGYTF.

In this sample, this clonotype turned up a few times. CDR3 DNA sequence: TGTGCCACCAGTGATTTCCACTCCTCCGACACAGATACGCAGTATTTT. Residues: CATSDFHSSDTDTQYF. This chain connects TRBV24-1 to TRBJ2-3; D is unclear. This CDR3 is built from 16 residues. V gave up 1 base and J gave up 2 bases, with 12 bases separating them. The germline CDR1 and CDR2 sequences are KGHDR and SFDVKD.

A few counts support this clonotype. The rearrangement uses TRBV29-1 and TRBJ1-1, with a tentative D call TRBD1 (6 bases). This CDR3 has 10 amino acids. The V gene's germline CDR1 is SQVTM and CDR2 ANQGSEA. V gave up 4 bases and J gave up 13 bases, with 13 bases separating them. The DNA for the CDR3 is TGCAGCGTTGTACAGGGAGATGGTTTCTTT. Translation gives CSVVQGDGFF.

This clonotype was seen a few times. The V and J genes are TRBV20-1 and TRBJ2-3, with D perhaps matching TRBD1 or TRBD2 (5 bases each). This CDR3 comprises 16 residues. CDR1 and CDR2 (germline): DFQATT, SNEGSKA (reference sequence). V was pared by 1 base and J by 2 bases, with 16 bases between. CDR3 DNA sequence: TGCAGTGCTAGAGCTCCATCAGGGACCGTCACAGATACGCAGTATTTT. It specifies CSARAPSGTVTDTQYF.

The V call is TRBV20-1, the J call TRBJ2-7; tentatively, D is TRBD1 (6 bases). CDR3 length: 12 residues. The germline V gene has CDR1 DFQATT and CDR2 SNEGSKA (reference sequence). V lost 1 base and J lost 4, with 8 bases in between. The DNA of the CDR3 is TGCAGTGCTAGAGGGGGGCGGTACGAGCAGTACTTC. Translating it yields CSARGGRYEQYF.

The chain is built from TRBV10-3 and TRBJ2-1; 8 bases fit TRBD2. This CDR3 is 13 amino acids long. The germline CDR1 and CDR2 sequences are ENHRY and SYGVKD. Unmatched junction bases numbered 9, after V lost 7 bases and J lost 10 bases. The CDR3 spells CAITLTSGGEQFF. Here the CDR3 DNA reads TGTGCCATCACCCTCACGAGCGGGGGCGAGCAGTTCTTC.

This clonotype was seen a handful of times. The chain couples TRBV24-1 to TRBJ2-3; D is perhaps TRBD1 (5 bases). Looked up from germline, CDR1 is KGHDR and CDR2 is SFDVKD. The CDR3 contains 14 residues. V was cut by 9 bases and J by 4 bases, with 16 bases left in between. The CDR3 nucleotides read TGTGCCACCGGATCTCAATTCAGGGCAGATACGCAGTATTTT. Encoded protein: CATGSQFRADTQYF.

J is TRBJ2-1 and V is TRBV11-1, with 10 bases aligning to TRBD2. CDR1 SGHAT and CDR2 FQDESV come from the germline V gene (reference sequence). The V gene end was trimmed by 5 bases and the J gene end by 7 bases; junction bases not matched to a gene: 11. This CDR3 has 16 amino acids. CDR3: CASSPGLAGEKNEQFF. Here the CDR3 DNA reads TGTGCCAGCAGCCCTGGGCTAGCGGGAGAGAAAAATGAGCAGTTCTTC.

The V gene is TRBV7-8, the J gene TRBJ2-1; D perhaps matches TRBD2 (6 bases). The germline CDR1 and CDR2 sequences are SGHVS and FQNEAQ. The ends were cut back, 4 bases at V and 8 bases at J, with 15 bases in the middle. The CDR3 contains 14 residues. For the CDR3, the DNA is TGTGCCAGCAGCTCGACCCGCGGGGTTGATGAGCAGTTCTTC. It specifies CASSSTRGVDEQFF.

This clonotype turned up a few times. CDR3 loop: CSVGQAGEKLFF. CDR3 bases: TGCAGCGTAGGACAGGCGGGGGAAAAACTGTTTTTT. J is TRBJ1-4 and V is TRBV29-1, with 7 bases identical to TRBD1. Trimming at V came to 6 bases and at J to 8 bases, leaving 6 bases not matched to a gene. The CDR3 extends over 12 amino acids. Germline V gene sequence: CDR1 SQVTM, CDR2 ANQGSEA.

V usage is TRBV12-3 or TRBV12-4 and J usage is TRBJ2-7; 8 bases line up with TRBD2. The CDR3 consists of 15 residues. V was pared by 6 bases and J by 1 base, with 8 bases of the junction left unmatched. The CDR3 coding sequence is TGTGCCAGCAGCCCTGAGCGGGGGTTATCCTACGAGCAGTACTTC. This gives the protein CASSPERGLSYEQYF.

The V gene is TRBV18, the J gene TRBJ2-5; no definite D call. Per germline, CDR1 KGHSH and CDR2 LQKENI. The CDR3 covers 12 residues. Deletions cut 2 bases from V and 0 bases from J, with 1 base between. The CDR3 DNA is TGTGCCAGCTCACCAGACCAAGAGACCCAGTACTTC. It translates to CASSPDQETQYF.

This clonotype has more than one count but fewer than ten. This chain connects TRBV9 to TRBJ2-5; possibly TRBD1 for D (6 bases). Trimming stripped 4 bases from V and 3 bases from J, with 13 bases between. CDR1 and CDR2 (germline): SGDLS, YYNGEE. The CDR3 spans 14 residues. Here the CDR3 DNA reads TGTGCCAGCAGCACGGGGAACAGGGAAGAGACCCAGTACTTC. This sequence encodes CASSTGNREETQYF.

This clonotype was recorded at least ten times. V is TRBV5-1 and J is TRBJ2-3; D remains unclear. V lost 4 bases, J lost 4 bases, and 16 bases lay in between. Germline V gene data show CDR1 as SGHRS and CDR2 as YFSETQ. The CDR3 has 15 residues. CDR3 protein: CASSLSLRSPDTQYF. CDR3 nucleotide sequence: TGCGCCAGCAGCCTCTCCTTGAGGAGCCCAGATACGCAGTATTTT.

This clonotype turned up a few times. The chain uses TRBV24-1 and TRBJ1-1; D unclear. Germline lookup yields CDR1 KGHDR and CDR2 SFDVKD. This CDR3 region has 14 residues. V shed 3 bases and J shed 1 base, with 8 bases lying between them. CDR3 region: CATSDPNTNTEAFF. The CDR3 DNA reads as TGTGCCACCAGTGATCCGAATACGAACACTGAAGCTTTCTTT.

The chain joins TRBV11-2 to TRBJ2-1; TRBD2 might be the D (6 bases). Deletions cut 6 bases from V and 2 bases from J, with 20 bases between. The germline V gene encodes CDR1 SGHAT and CDR2 FQNNGV. This CDR3 is built from 17 residues. DNA for the CDR3: TGTGCCAGCAGTTTACTTGGCGGGACCGGGGCCTACAATGAGCAGTTCTTC. It encodes CASSLLGGTGAYNEQFF. Combining the CDR3 with reference TRBV11-2 and TRBJ2-1 gives the whole variable domain EAGVAQSPRYKIIEKRQSVAFWCNPISGHATLYWYQQILGQGPKLLIQFQNNGVVDDSQLPKDRFSAERLKGVDSTLKIQPAKLEDSAVYLCASSLLGGTGAYNEQFFGPGTRLTVL.

This chain connects TRBV27 to TRBJ1-5, with 9 bases that match TRBD1. The junction had 5 bases not matched to a gene; V was cut back by 6 bases and J by 5 bases. The germline gives CDR1 MNHEY, CDR2 SMNVEV (reference sequence). This CDR3 contains 14 residues. The CDR3 loop reads CASSEQGADQPQHF. In DNA form, the CDR3 reads TGTGCCAGCAGCGAACAGGGGGCCGATCAGCCCCAGCATTTT.

V and J are TRBV7-2 and TRBJ2-7; D ambiguous. The V end lost 1 base, the J end lost 3 bases, and 10 bases lay between the germline ends. The CDR3 spans 14 residues. The germline V gene has CDR1 SGHTA and CDR2 FQGNSA. The CDR3 region is CASSLGQVFYEQYF. The CDR3 nucleotides read TGTGCCAGCAGCTTAGGCCAGGTTTTCTACGAGCAGTACTTC.

This clonotype has only a few counts. The rearrangement uses TRBV4-1 and TRBJ2-1; 8 nucleotides match TRBD1. Germline loops: CDR1 MGHRA, CDR2 YSYEKL. J lost 6 bases, V lost 4 bases, and 14 bases had no gene match. This CDR3 is built from 17 residues. The CDR3 bases are TGCGCCAGCAGCCCTTACCGACAGGGGCGGCGTAGCAATGAGCAGTTCTTC. This codes for CASSPYRQGRRSNEQFF.

This clonotype showed up just a few times. This chain connects TRBV12-3 or TRBV12-4 to TRBJ1-4, with D perhaps matching TRBD1 (5 bases). The V end lost 6 bases, the J end lost 8 bases, and 19 bases lay between the germline ends. The CDR3 length is 15 residues. The CDR3 loop reads CASREGDADIEKLFF. In DNA form, the CDR3 reads TGTGCCAGCAGGGAAGGGGACGCCGATATAGAAAAACTGTTTTTT.

The rearrangement joins TRBV29-1 to TRBJ2-7, with D hard to call. Germline V gene data show CDR1 as SQVTM and CDR2 as ANQGSEA. V lost 6 bases and J 5 bases, leaving 11 bases between the germline ends. This CDR3 has 11 amino acids. The CDR3 spells CSVTRSHEQYF. In DNA, the CDR3 is TGCAGCGTGACCCGGTCCCACGAGCAGTACTTC.

This clonotype was seen just once. The chain employs TRBV3-1 and TRBJ2-1; TRBD2 aligns across 16 bases. CDR1 LGHDT and CDR2 YNNKEL come from the germline V gene (reference sequence). This CDR3 region has 18 residues. V shed 4 bases, J shed 0 bases, and the junction held 3 bases outside the gene matches. This CDR3 reads CASSPGLAGGSSYNEQFF. The CDR3 DNA follows: TGTGCCAGCAGCCCGGGACTAGCGGGGGGGTCCTCCTACAATGAGCAGTTCTTC.

The sample holds a few counts of this clonotype. A junction end diverges from the germline sequence, so it may reflect a read error. The chain joins TRBV12-3 or TRBV12-4 to TRBJ2-1; D might be TRBD1 (5 bases). This CDR3 comprises 13 residues. The CDR3 loop is CASERGSHNEQFF. CDR3 DNA: TGTGCCAGCGAAAGGGGCTCCCACAATGAGCAGTTCTTC.

This chain links TRBV28 with TRBJ1-5, with no clear D. V lost 2 bases and J lost 1, with 6 bases in between. This CDR3 comprises 14 residues. Germline V gives CDR1 MDHEN, CDR2 SYDVKM. The CDR3 coding sequence is TGTGCCAGCAGTTTACCGGGCAGCAATCAGCCCCAGCATTTT. Amino acid sequence: CASSLPGSNQPQHF.

V gene TRBV19 combines with J gene TRBJ1-1; no clear D. Germline-derived CDR1 and CDR2 are LNHDA and SQIVND (reference sequence). CDR3 length equals 14 residues. V lost 7 bases and J lost 5, with 17 bases in between. Here the CDR3 DNA reads TGTGCCAGTACACTAACGGGCGGAAGAACTGAAGCTTTCTTT. It encodes CASTLTGGRTEAFF. Based on the CDR3 plus reference TRBV19 and TRBJ1-1, the full variable domain is DGGITQSPKYLFRKEGQNVTLSCEQNLNHDAMYWYRQDPGQGLRLIYYSQIVNDFQKGDIAEGYSVSREKKESFPLTVTSAQKNPTAFYLCASTLTGGRTEAFFGQGTRLTVV.

This clonotype turned up a few times. The rearrangement uses TRBV5-1 and TRBJ2-7; 10 nucleotides match TRBD2. Germline V CDR1 and CDR2: SGHRS, YFSETQ. J lost 6 bases, V lost 4 bases, and 7 bases had no gene match. This CDR3 spans 14 amino acids. CDR3 nucleotide sequence: TGCGCCAGCAGCCCTCGGATAGCGGGAGGCGAGCAGTACTTC. It yields the protein CASSPRIAGGEQYF.

The chain joins TRBV2 to TRBJ1-1; D may be TRBD1 (6 bases). The V end lost 8 bases, the J end lost 4 bases, and 17 bases lay between the germline ends. The germline V gene has CDR1 SNHLY and CDR2 FYNNEI. The CDR3 totals 14 residues. The CDR3 here is CASWEQGKGTEAFF. The CDR3 DNA reads TGTGCCAGCTGGGAACAGGGAAAAGGCACTGAAGCTTTCTTT.